The next 10 T cell receptor beta chains were all read from a single sample in a study of blood T cell repertoires in COVID-19. The method was immunoSEQ multiplex PCR; TCRdb's version includes in-frame clones alone and lacks a portion of them. This table holds approximately 85,000 clones, 89% found once. Source material: peripheral blood. The receptors were gathered from a man aged 50-60 years with acute or convalescent COVID-19.

The rearrangement links TRBV30 to TRBJ1-1, with TRBD1 as a possible D gene (5 bases). The CDR3 is 13 residues long. Per the germline V gene, CDR1 is GTSNPN and CDR2 is SVGIG (reference sequence). Trimming took 0 bases from V and 8 from J, leaving 13 bases between them. The CDR3 is CAWSVLPKGEAFF. CDR3 coding DNA: TGTGCCTGGAGTGTACTGCCTAAGGGGGAAGCTTTCTTT.

V and J are TRBV11-2 and TRBJ2-5, with 9 bases matching TRBD2. V lost 2 bases and J lost 3; bases outside the gene matches: 4. This CDR3 spans 15 amino acids. Germline CDR1 SGHAT, CDR2 FQNNGV. CDR3 in amino acids: CASSLNSGGKETQYF. CDR3 nucleotides: TGTGCCAGCAGCTTAAATAGCGGGGGAAAAGAGACCCAGTACTTC.

V and J are TRBV11-2 and TRBJ1-1; D is unresolved. The CDR3 is 15 residues long. The germline CDR1 and CDR2 sequences are SGHAT and FQNNGV. Trimming removed 2 bases at V and 4 bases at J, with 14 bases between. This CDR3 is CASSLQGGFTTEAFF. In nucleotides, the CDR3 is TGTGCCAGCAGCTTACAAGGAGGTTTTACCACTGAAGCTTTCTTT.

V and J are TRBV27 and TRBJ1-1, with D hard to call. This CDR3 has 14 residues. Germline CDR1 and CDR2: MNHEY and SMNVEV (reference sequence). With 5 bases removed from V and 0 bases from J, the gap between germline ends came to 10 bases. CDR3 in DNA: TGTGCCAGCAGTGGCATCTTCATGAACACTGAAGCTTTCTTT. Amino acids: CASSGIFMNTEAFF.

This clone occurred a few times. V and J are TRBV7-8 and TRBJ1-1; D ambiguous. The CDR3 has 16 amino acids. Trimming cost V 1 base and J 0 bases, with 12 bases left between them. Per the germline V gene, CDR1 is SGHVS and CDR2 is FQNEAQ. The CDR3 region is CASSLGRREMNTEAFF. As DNA, the CDR3 is TGTGCCAGCAGCTTAGGTAGAAGGGAGATGAACACTGAAGCTTTCTTT.

The rearrangement links TRBV3-1 (or the pseudogene TRBV3-2) to TRBJ1-4; D is unclear. CDR3 length equals 16 residues. Deletions cut 0 bases from V and 5 bases from J, with 13 bases between. Germline V CDR1 and CDR2: LGHDT, YNNKEL (reference sequence). CDR3 region: CASSQEASHANEKLFF. The CDR3 DNA is TGTGCCAGCAGCCAAGAGGCATCACACGCCAATGAAAAACTGTTTTTT.

V gene TRBV2 combines with J gene TRBJ2-3, with 9 bases that match TRBD2. The J segment lost 1 base and the V segment lost 4 bases, leaving 6 bases of the junction unmatched. There are 16 residues in the CDR3. In germline, CDR1 is SNHLY, CDR2 FYNNEI. CDR3 bases: TGTGCCAGCAGTGCGGCCTTAGCGGGAGGCACAGATACGCAGTATTTT. Its protein is CASSAALAGGTDTQYF.

The chain carries TRBV6-5 and TRBJ2-7, with TRBD2 matching 10 bases. Germline V CDR1 and CDR2: MNHEY, SVGAGI. With 8 bases clipped from V and 2 bases from J, the junction kept 3 bases outside the gene matches. CDR3 size: 13 residues. CDR3 sequence: CASRTSGTYEQYF. The CDR3 nucleotides read TGTGCCAGCCGGACTAGCGGAACCTACGAGCAGTACTTC.

The genes are TRBV10-2 and TRBJ1-1; D not certain. In germline, CDR1 is WSHSY, CDR2 SAAADI. V was clipped by 8 bases and J by 0 bases, with 10 bases between them. The CDR3 contains 13 residues. CDR3 DNA sequence: TGCGCCAGCCTTAGAGAGGTGAACACTGAAGCTTTCTTT. Its translation: CASLREVNTEAFF.

The count of this clone is one. The genes are TRBV4-2 and TRBJ1-3; D is unclear. Germline CDR1 is LGHNA and CDR2 is YNFKEQ. This CDR3 is built from 17 residues. V lost 0 bases, J lost 0 bases, and 12 bases lay in between. CDR3 coding DNA: TGTGCCAGCAGCCAAGATCGAGTGACAATCTCTGGAAACACCATATATTTT. As protein: CASSQDRVTISGNTIYF.